This entry lists 32 T cell receptor beta chains sequenced from one sample in a study of shared clonotypes between healthy human individuals. Some clones are missing from TCRdb's copy, which holds only in-frame ones; the method was immunoSEQ multiplex PCR. The profile covers roughly 2.5 million clones, with roughly nine tenths appearing a single time and 0.13% to 0.15% taken by the ten largest. The sequenced material came from naive CD4+ T cells sorted from blood. Subset: CD45RA+ positively selected. The receptors were sampled from a man in his late teens or twenties in good health.

CDR3 DNA: TGTGCCAGCAGCCCGTTTTTAATGGAGCGGAACGAGCAGTACTTC. Translation: CASSPFLMERNEQYF. The chain recombines TRBV5-6 with TRBJ2-7; weak D call: TRBD2 (5 bases). This CDR3 is 15 amino acids long. Germline CDR1 and CDR2: SGHDT and YYEEEE. Trimming stripped 4 bases from V and 5 bases from J, with 19 bases between. Combining the CDR3 with reference TRBV5-6 and TRBJ2-7 gives the whole variable domain DAGVTQSPTHLIKTRGQQVTLRCSPKSGHDTVSWYQQALGQGPQFIFQYYEEEERQRGNFPDRFSGHQFPNYSSELNVNALLLGDSALYLCASSPFLMERNEQYFGPGTRLTVT.

J is TRBJ1-2 and V is TRBV10-1; 7 positions agree with TRBD1. After removal of 6 bases from V and 2 bases from J, the junction contained 15 bases not matched to a gene. The CDR3 is made up of 17 amino acids. Germline CDR1 reads WNHNN; CDR2 reads SYGVQD (reference sequence). CDR3 bases: TGCGCCAGCAGAACCGGGAGGACAGGACCCCAGAACTATGGCTACACCTTC. Its protein is CASRTGRTGPQNYGYTF.

This clone was observed a handful of times. The gene calls are TRBV7-9 and TRBJ1-1; maybe TRBD1 (5 bases). V was cut by 1 base and J by 5 bases, with 14 bases left in between. Germline values: CDR1 SEHNR, CDR2 FQNEAQ (reference sequence). The CDR3 extends over 15 amino acids. CDR3 residues: CASSLEGTPGTEAFF. In DNA, the CDR3 is TGTGCCAGCAGCTTAGAGGGGACCCCAGGAACTGAAGCTTTCTTT. Full variable domain (rest looked up from reference TRBV7-9 and TRBJ1-1): DTGVSQNPRHKITKRGQNVTFRCDPISEHNRLYWYRQTLGQGPEFLTYFQNEAQLEKSRLLSDRFSAERPKGSFSTLEIQRTEQGDSAMYLCASSLEGTPGTEAFFGQGTRLTVV.

This clone has just one count. CDR3 sequence: CASNRRDSQNTEAFF. The CDR3 nucleotides read TGTGCCAGCAACCGAAGGGACAGTCAGAACACTGAAGCTTTCTTT. The rearrangement uses TRBV21-1 and TRBJ1-1; the D call in the table, TRBD1, was not verified against the DNA. TRBV21-1 is assigned pseudogene status. The CDR3 has 15 residues.

The gene calls are TRBV5-1 and TRBJ2-1; D might be TRBD1 (5 bases). Germline V gene data show CDR1 as SGHRS and CDR2 as YFSETQ. This CDR3 has 14 residues. V was shortened by 3 bases and J by 6 bases, with 13 bases between the two germline ends. The CDR3: CASSSVAGRNEQFF. In nucleotides, the CDR3 is TGCGCCAGCAGCTCCGTGGCAGGGCGCAATGAGCAGTTCTTC.

This clone has a single count. This chain connects TRBV5-6 to TRBJ2-7; no definite D call. CDR1 and CDR2 from the germline V gene are SGHDT and YYEEEE. V was pared by 4 bases and J by 3 bases, with 8 bases between. There are 12 residues in the CDR3. CDR3 nucleotides: TGTGCCAGCAGCGCCCAGGACTACGAGCAGTACTTC. Amino acids: CASSAQDYEQYF.

This clone showed up just once. The chain is built from TRBV6-5 and TRBJ1-5; 7 nucleotides line up with TRBD1. The CDR3 has 13 amino acids. The germline gives CDR1 MNHEY, CDR2 SVGAGI. V was clipped by 6 bases and J by 4 bases; unmatched bases: 3. The CDR3 here is CASRWDRNQPQHF. The CDR3 DNA reads TGTGCCAGCAGGTGGGACAGAAATCAGCCCCAGCATTTT.

This rearrangement joins TRBV5-8 to TRBJ1-2, with D hard to call. Germline loops: CDR1 SGHTS, CDR2 YDEGEE. Deletions cut 1 base from V and 2 bases from J, with 6 bases between. This CDR3 comprises 13 residues. CDR3 loop: CASSLIENYGYTF. The DNA of the CDR3 is TGTGCCAGCAGCTTGATAGAGAACTATGGCTACACCTTC.

This clone was found once. The V gene is TRBV15, the J gene TRBJ2-3, with D possibly matching TRBD2 (5 bases). CDR1 and CDR2 from the germline V gene are LNHNV and YYDKDF (reference sequence). V lost 5 bases and J 0 bases, leaving 9 bases between the germline ends. The CDR3 has 14 amino acids. CDR3 sequence: CATSATTSTDTQYF. The CDR3 DNA sequence: TGTGCCACCAGCGCGACTACCAGCACAGATACGCAGTATTTT.

Worth noting for this clone: Other DNA sequences in this sample translate to the same CDR3. The chain is built from TRBV7-2 and TRBJ2-7; D not certain. Germline V lookup: CDR1 SGHTA, CDR2 FQGNSA. The CDR3 is 13 amino acids. Trimming pared 3 bases from V and 1 base from J, leaving 7 bases between. CDR3 protein: CASSFRGSYEQYF. The DNA of the CDR3 is TGTGCCAGCAGCTTTCGCGGTTCCTACGAGCAGTACTTC.

V and J are TRBV19 and TRBJ2-7; D is unclear. V was trimmed by 3 bases and J by 0 bases, leaving 9 bases between them. The germline V gene encodes CDR1 LNHDA and CDR2 SQIVND (reference sequence). CDR3 length equals 14 residues. The CDR3 protein is CASSIQVNSYEQYF. In nucleotides, the CDR3 is TGTGCCAGTAGTATCCAGGTGAACTCCTACGAGCAGTACTTC.

The chain joins TRBV5-1 to TRBJ2-2; D not resolved. The ends were cut back, 5 bases at V and 7 bases at J, with 9 bases in the middle. The CDR3 contains 12 residues. Germline values: CDR1 SGHRS, CDR2 YFSETQ. This CDR3 is CASSRDGGELFF. CDR3 bases: TGCGCCAGCAGTAGGGATGGCGGGGAGCTGTTTTTT.

The genes are TRBV7-9 and TRBJ2-5; D remains unclear. Germline V lookup: CDR1 SEHNR, CDR2 FQNEAQ (reference sequence). Trimming removed 1 base at V and 2 bases at J, with 11 bases between. The CDR3 runs to 15 residues. Written as DNA, the CDR3 is TGTGCCAGCAGCTTAGTCGAGACACCACAAGAGACCCAGTACTTC. This translates into CASSLVETPQETQYF.

The chain links TRBV11-2 to TRBJ2-3; unclear D gene. V was shortened by 3 bases and J by 2 bases, with 12 bases between the two germline ends. CDR3 size: 15 residues. In germline, CDR1 is SGHAT, CDR2 FQNNGV. The CDR3 DNA follows: TGTGCCAGCAGCTTGATGTCCAGATTCACAGATACGCAGTATTTT. This gives the protein CASSLMSRFTDTQYF.

The V call is TRBV5-1, the J call TRBJ1-1; 7 positions agree with TRBD1. CDR3 size: 16 residues. Germline V CDR1 and CDR2: SGHRS, YFSETQ. V lost 1 base to trimming and J lost 0 bases; unmatched junction nucleotides: 6. The CDR3 DNA is TGCGCCAGCAGCTTGAGTGGGGGACAGATGAACACTGAAGCTTTCTTT. It is translated as CASSLSGGQMNTEAFF.

The V gene is TRBV7-2, the J gene TRBJ2-1, with D tentatively TRBD1 (7 bases). Germline values: CDR1 SGHTA, CDR2 FQGNSA. The V gene lost 5 bases and the J gene lost 7 bases, with 15 bases spanning the gap. This CDR3 is built from 14 residues. The CDR3, as DNA: TGTGCCAGCAGCCCACACCCAGGGGGGAATGAGCAGTTCTTC. This encodes CASSPHPGGNEQFF.

The genes are TRBV19 and TRBJ2-4; the match to TRBD2 covers 9 bases. Germline CDR1 LNHDA, CDR2 SQIVND (reference sequence). The CDR3 runs to 13 residues. The V gene end was trimmed by 5 bases and the J gene end by 6 bases; junction bases not matched to a gene: 2. The CDR3 sequence is CASSDSGRNIQYF. As DNA, the CDR3 is TGTGCCAGTAGTGATAGCGGGAGAAACATTCAGTACTTC.

This clone has a single count. The J gene is TRBJ1-5, the V gene TRBV10-3, with D possibly being TRBD1 (6 bases). V was pared by 8 bases and J by 6 bases, with 14 bases between. The CDR3 is 13 amino acids. Germline V gene lookup returns CDR1 ENHRY and CDR2 SYGVKD. The CDR3 nucleotides are TGTGCCATCGGAAGACAGGCAGGTCAGCCCCAGCATTTT. Protein sequence: CAIGRQAGQPQHF.

This chain joins TRBV5-1 and TRBJ2-5; D might be TRBD1 or TRBD2, each matching 6 bases. V was clipped by 4 bases and J by 4 bases, with 20 bases between them. This CDR3 has 16 amino acids. Per the germline V gene, CDR1 is SGHRS and CDR2 is YFSETQ. CDR3 loop: CASSTGGLARGETQYF. The CDR3 DNA sequence: TGCGCCAGCAGCACTGGGGGGCTAGCGCGAGGAGAGACCCAGTACTTC.

Remarks on this clone: The sample has other DNA sequences that encode this CDR3 too. V and J are TRBV18 and TRBJ2-5; D not resolved. This CDR3 spans 14 amino acids. The V gene's germline CDR1 is KGHSH and CDR2 LQKENI. The V end was cut by 4 bases, the J end by 2 bases, with 11 bases between. CDR3 bases: TGTGCCAGCTCACTACGGACGGATCAAGAGACCCAGTACTTC. Amino acids: CASSLRTDQETQYF.

This clone has a handful of counts. The chain couples TRBV2 to TRBJ2-7; 9 positions match TRBD2. This CDR3 is 15 amino acids long. The J segment lost 2 bases and the V segment lost 7 bases, leaving 9 bases of the junction unmatched. Per germline, CDR1 SNHLY and CDR2 FYNNEI. CDR3 residues: CASIKEAGGPYEQYF. CDR3 in DNA: TGTGCCAGCATAAAGGAAGCGGGAGGCCCCTACGAGCAGTACTTC.

V and J are TRBV19 and TRBJ2-5, with D possibly being TRBD1 (5 bases). There are 13 residues in the CDR3. V shed 10 bases and J shed 5 bases, with 17 bases lying between them. CDR1 is LNHDA, CDR2 SQIVND, per germline (reference sequence). The CDR3 reads CATGATLVETQYF. CDR3 nucleotide sequence: TGTGCCACTGGGGCTACTCTGGTTGAGACCCAGTACTTC.

CDR3 in amino acids: CASSRTGLAEAFF. CDR3 coding DNA: TGTGCCAGCAGCCGGACAGGGCTCGCTGAAGCTTTCTTT. The rearrangement links TRBV9 to TRBJ1-1; 8 bases map to TRBD1. The CDR3 spans 13 residues. CDR1 and CDR2 (germline): SGDLS, YYNGEE. With 4 bases clipped from V and 6 bases from J, the junction kept 5 bases outside the gene matches.

This sequence joins TRBV27 and TRBJ2-5; 8 nucleotides agree with TRBD2. Judging by the DNA end, TRBJ2-7 fits better; the J call may be wrong. Germline V lookup: CDR1 MNHEY, CDR2 SMNVEV (reference sequence). The CDR3 is made up of 14 amino acids. The CDR3 DNA follows: TGTGCCAGCAGAAGACGGGAGGGCCCCTACGAGCAGTACTTC. Translation gives CASRRREGPYEQYF.

The chain couples TRBV10-2 to TRBJ2-7; 11 bases are shared with TRBD2. This CDR3 region has 17 residues. The V gene end was trimmed by 4 bases and the J gene end by 3 bases; junction bases not matched to a gene: 11. Germline CDR1 is WSHSY and CDR2 is SAAADI. CDR3 sequence reads: CASSVPKSSGGHYEQYF. Written as DNA, the CDR3 is TGCGCCAGCAGTGTCCCGAAGTCTAGCGGGGGGCACTACGAGCAGTACTTC.

The V gene is TRBV10-3, the J gene TRBJ1-1; D may be TRBD1 (5 bases). The CDR3 totals 14 residues. Germline V gene sequence: CDR1 ENHRY, CDR2 SYGVKD. The V gene lost 4 bases and the J gene lost 0 bases, with 9 bases spanning the gap. The CDR3 sequence: CAISAREMNTEAFF. CDR3 bases: TGTGCCATCAGTGCCAGGGAGATGAACACTGAAGCTTTCTTT.

This rearrangement joins TRBV6-1 to TRBJ1-5; D unclear. CDR3 length equals 14 residues. Germline CDR1 reads MNHNS; CDR2 reads SASEGT. Trimming removed 7 bases at V and 1 base at J, with 11 bases between. The CDR3 loop is CASNTAGSNQPQHF. The CDR3 bases are TGTGCCAGCAATACAGCGGGGAGCAATCAGCCCCAGCATTTT.

The chain couples TRBV19 to TRBJ1-2; no reliable D call. The CDR3 spans 14 residues. In germline, CDR1 is LNHDA, CDR2 SQIVND (reference sequence). V shed 4 bases and J shed 7 bases, with 16 bases lying between them. CDR3 residues: CASSTAGAIGGYTF. CDR3 nucleotides: TGTGCCAGTAGTACAGCGGGAGCTATCGGTGGCTACACCTTC.

V usage is TRBV6-6 and J usage is TRBJ2-7; D may match TRBD1 or TRBD2 (7 bases each). This CDR3 spans 16 amino acids. Trimming shortened V by 2 bases and J by 5 bases, and 19 bases separated the two germline ends. The germline gives CDR1 MNHNY, CDR2 SVGAGI (reference sequence). This CDR3 reads CASSYSQQGGGHEQYF. The DNA of the CDR3 is TGTGCCAGCAGTTACAGCCAGCAGGGGGGGGGCCACGAGCAGTACTTC.

This clone was seen just once. The V and J genes are TRBV28 and TRBJ2-1; 9 nucleotides line up with TRBD2. The length of the CDR3 is 14 residues. Trimming cost V 7 bases and J 1 base; bases outside gene matches: 2. Germline assignment: CDR1 MDHEN and CDR2 SYDVKM. In DNA form, the CDR3 reads TGTGCCAGCAAGCTAGCGGGGTCCTACAATGAGCAGTTCTTC. Translation: CASKLAGSYNEQFF.

This sequence joins TRBV7-9 and TRBJ1-4; D not certain. This CDR3 comprises 14 residues. Trimming removed 3 bases from V and 4 bases from J, with 9 bases in between. The germline V gene has CDR1 SEHNR and CDR2 FQNEAQ (reference sequence). The CDR3 DNA reads TGTGCCAGCAGCTTCAGCGTCCTTAATGAAAAACTGTTTTTT. It yields the protein CASSFSVLNEKLFF.

The rearrangement uses TRBV5-4 and TRBJ1-1; D remains ambiguous. There are 14 residues in the CDR3. In germline, CDR1 is SGHNT, CDR2 YYREEE (reference sequence). The germline V and J ends were trimmed by 3 bases and 0 bases, with 9 bases remaining between them. The CDR3 DNA follows: TGTGCCAGCAGCTCGCAAACAGTGAACACTGAAGCTTTCTTT. This sequence encodes CASSSQTVNTEAFF. The full variable domain, in which reference TRBV5-4 and TRBJ1-1 provide the parts outside the CDR3, is ETGVTQSPTHLIKTRGQQVTLRCSSQSGHNTVSWYQQALGQGPQFIFQYYREEENGRGNFPPRFSGLQFPNYSSELNVNALELDDSALYLCASSSQTVNTEAFFGQGTRLTVV.